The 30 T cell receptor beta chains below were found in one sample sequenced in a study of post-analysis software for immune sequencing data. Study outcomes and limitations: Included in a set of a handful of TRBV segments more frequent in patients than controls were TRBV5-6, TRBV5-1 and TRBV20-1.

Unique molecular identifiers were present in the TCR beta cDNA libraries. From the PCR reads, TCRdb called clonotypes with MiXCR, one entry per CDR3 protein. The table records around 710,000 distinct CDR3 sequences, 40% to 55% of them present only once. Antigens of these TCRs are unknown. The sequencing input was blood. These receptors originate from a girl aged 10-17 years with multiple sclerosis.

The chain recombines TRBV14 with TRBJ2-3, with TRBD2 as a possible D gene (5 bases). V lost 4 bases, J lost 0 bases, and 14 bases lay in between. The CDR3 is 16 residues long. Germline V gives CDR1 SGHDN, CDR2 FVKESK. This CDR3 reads CASSPTLASSTDTQYF. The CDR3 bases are TGTGCCAGCAGCCCGACCCTAGCCTCTAGCACAGATACGCAGTATTTT.

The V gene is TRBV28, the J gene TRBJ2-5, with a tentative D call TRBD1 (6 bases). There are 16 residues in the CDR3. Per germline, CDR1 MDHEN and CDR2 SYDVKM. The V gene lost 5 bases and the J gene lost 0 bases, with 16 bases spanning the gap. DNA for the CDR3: TGTGCCAGCAGTCCGACAGGCCTCTCGTACCAAGAGACCCAGTACTTC. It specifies CASSPTGLSYQETQYF.

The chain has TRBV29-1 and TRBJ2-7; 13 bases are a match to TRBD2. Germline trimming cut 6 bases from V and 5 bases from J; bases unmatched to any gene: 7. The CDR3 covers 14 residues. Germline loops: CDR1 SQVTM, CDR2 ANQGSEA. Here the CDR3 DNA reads TGCAGCGTGGGGTTGGGACTAGCGGGACACGAGCAGTACTTC. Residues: CSVGLGLAGHEQYF.

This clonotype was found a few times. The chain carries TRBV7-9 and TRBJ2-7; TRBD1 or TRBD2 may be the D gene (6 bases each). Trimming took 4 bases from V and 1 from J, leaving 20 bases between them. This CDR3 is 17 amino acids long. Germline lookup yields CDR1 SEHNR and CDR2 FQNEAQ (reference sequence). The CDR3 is CASSSQEGHPVSYEQYF. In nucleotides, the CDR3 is TGTGCCAGCAGCTCACAGGAGGGACACCCGGTATCCTACGAGCAGTACTTC.

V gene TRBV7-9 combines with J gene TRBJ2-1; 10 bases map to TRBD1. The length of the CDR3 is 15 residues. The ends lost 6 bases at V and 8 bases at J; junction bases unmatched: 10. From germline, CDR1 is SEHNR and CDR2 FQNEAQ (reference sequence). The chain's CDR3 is CASSPGTGEVDEQFF. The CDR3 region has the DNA TGTGCCAGCAGTCCCGGGACAGGGGAGGTCGATGAGCAGTTCTTC.

The CDR3 here is CASSTSTGWEQYF. CDR3 DNA sequence: TGTGCCAGCAGTACATCCACCGGTTGGGAGCAGTACTTC. The chain uses TRBV25-1 and TRBJ2-7; D not certain. Germline V gene data show CDR1 as MGHDK and CDR2 as SYGVNS. The CDR3 has 13 amino acids. V dropped 5 bases and J dropped 7 bases, with 15 bases sitting between them.

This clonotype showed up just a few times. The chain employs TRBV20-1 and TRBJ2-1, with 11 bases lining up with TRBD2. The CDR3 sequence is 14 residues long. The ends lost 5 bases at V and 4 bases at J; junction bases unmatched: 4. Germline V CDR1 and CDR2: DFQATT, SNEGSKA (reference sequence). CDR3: CSADLAGGYNEQFF. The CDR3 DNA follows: TGCAGTGCTGATCTAGCGGGAGGATACAATGAGCAGTTCTTC.

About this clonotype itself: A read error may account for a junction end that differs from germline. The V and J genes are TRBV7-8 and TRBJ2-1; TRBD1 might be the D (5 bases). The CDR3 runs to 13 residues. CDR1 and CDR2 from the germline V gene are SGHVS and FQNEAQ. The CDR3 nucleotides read TGTACCAGCAGCCGAGGTGGGGCGAGTGAGCAGTTCTTC. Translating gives CTSSRGGASEQFF.

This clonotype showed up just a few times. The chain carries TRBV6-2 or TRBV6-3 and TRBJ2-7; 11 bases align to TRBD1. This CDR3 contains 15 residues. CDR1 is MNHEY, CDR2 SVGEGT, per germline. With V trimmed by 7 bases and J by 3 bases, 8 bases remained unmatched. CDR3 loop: CASTKKGTGGYEQYF. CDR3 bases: TGTGCCAGCACTAAAAAGGGGACAGGGGGCTACGAGCAGTACTTC.

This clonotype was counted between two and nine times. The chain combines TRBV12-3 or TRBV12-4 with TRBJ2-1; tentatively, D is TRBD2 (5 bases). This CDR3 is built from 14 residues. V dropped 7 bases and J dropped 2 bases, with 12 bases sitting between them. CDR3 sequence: CASTLGRAYNEQFF. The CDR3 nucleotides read TGTGCCAGCACCCTCGGGCGGGCCTACAATGAGCAGTTCTTC.

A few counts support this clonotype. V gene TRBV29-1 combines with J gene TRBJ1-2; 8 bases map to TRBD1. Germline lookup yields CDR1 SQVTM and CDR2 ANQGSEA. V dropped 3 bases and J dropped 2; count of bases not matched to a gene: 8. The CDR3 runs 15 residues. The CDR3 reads CSVDGQGASNYGYTF. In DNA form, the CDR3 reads TGCAGCGTTGATGGGCAGGGGGCGTCGAACTATGGCTACACCTTC.

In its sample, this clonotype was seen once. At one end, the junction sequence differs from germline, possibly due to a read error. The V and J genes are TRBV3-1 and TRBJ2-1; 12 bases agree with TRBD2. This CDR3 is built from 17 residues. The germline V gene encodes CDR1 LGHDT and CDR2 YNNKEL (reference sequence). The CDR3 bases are TGTGCCAGCAGCCACACTAGCGGGAGGTCCCCGTACAATGAGCAGGTCTTC. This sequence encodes CASSHTSGRSPYNEQVF.

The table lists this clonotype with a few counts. CDR3: CASSQEAGGGGYTF. As DNA, the CDR3 is TGCGCCAGCAGCCAAGAGGCAGGGGGTGGTGGCTACACCTTC. The chain recombines TRBV4-3 with TRBJ1-2, with TRBD1 matching over 7 bases. Germline V gene lookup returns CDR1 LGHNA and CDR2 YSLEER. J was trimmed by 7 bases and V by 0 bases; bases with no gene match: 5. The CDR3 consists of 14 residues.

DNA for the CDR3: TGTGCCAGCAGCGCCCAAGGGGGGCCAGCCAGCCCCTACGAGCAGTACTTC. This codes for CASSAQGGPASPYEQYF. The chain joins TRBV9 to TRBJ2-7; D might be TRBD1 or TRBD2, each matching 6 bases. Germline CDR1 reads SGDLS; CDR2 reads YYNGEE. Deletions cut 3 bases from V and 2 bases from J, with 21 bases between. The CDR3 is 17 amino acids. The complete variable domain, with remaining parts taken from reference TRBV9 and TRBJ2-7, reads DSGVTQTPKHLITATGQRVTLRCSPRSGDLSVYWYQQSLDQGLQFLIQYYNGEERAKGNILERFSAQQFPDLHSELNLSSLELGDSALYFCASSAQGGPASPYEQYFGPGTRLTVT.

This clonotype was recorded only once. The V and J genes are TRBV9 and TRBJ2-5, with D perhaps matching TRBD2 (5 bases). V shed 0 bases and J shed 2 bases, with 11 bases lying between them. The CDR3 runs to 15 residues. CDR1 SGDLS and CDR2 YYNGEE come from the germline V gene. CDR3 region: CASSVGERYQETQYF. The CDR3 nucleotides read TGTGCCAGCAGCGTAGGTGAGCGGTATCAAGAGACCCAGTACTTC.

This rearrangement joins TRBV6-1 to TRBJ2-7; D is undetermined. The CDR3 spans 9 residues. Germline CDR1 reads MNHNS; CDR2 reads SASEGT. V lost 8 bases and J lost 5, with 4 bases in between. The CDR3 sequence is CASGNEQYF. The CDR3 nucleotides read TGTGCCAGCGGGAACGAGCAGTACTTC.

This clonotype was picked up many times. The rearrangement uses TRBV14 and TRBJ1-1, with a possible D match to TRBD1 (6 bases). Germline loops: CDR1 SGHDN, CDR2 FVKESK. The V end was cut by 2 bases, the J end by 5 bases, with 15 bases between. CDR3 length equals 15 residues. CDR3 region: CASSQLLQGRTEAFF. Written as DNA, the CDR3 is TGTGCCAGCAGCCAACTACTACAGGGCCGGACTGAAGCTTTCTTT. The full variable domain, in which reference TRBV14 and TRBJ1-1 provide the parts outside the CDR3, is EAGVTQFPSHSVIEKGQTVTLRCDPISGHDNLYWYRRVMGKEIKFLLHFVKESKQDESGMPNNRFLAERTGGTYSTLKVQPAELEDSGVYFCASSQLLQGRTEAFFGQGTRLTVV.

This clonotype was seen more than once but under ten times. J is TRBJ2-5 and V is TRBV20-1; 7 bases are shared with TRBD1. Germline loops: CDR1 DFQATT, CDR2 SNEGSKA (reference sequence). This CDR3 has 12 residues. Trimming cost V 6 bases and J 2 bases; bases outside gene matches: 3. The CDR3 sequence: CSAWDRQETQYF. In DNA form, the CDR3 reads TGCAGTGCATGGGACAGACAAGAGACCCAGTACTTC.

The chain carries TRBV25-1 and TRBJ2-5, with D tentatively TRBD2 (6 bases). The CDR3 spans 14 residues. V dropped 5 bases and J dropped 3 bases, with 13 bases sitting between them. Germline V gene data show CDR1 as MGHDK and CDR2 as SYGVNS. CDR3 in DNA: TGTGCCAGCAGTAAGGTCGGGAGTAAAGAGACCCAGTACTTC. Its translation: CASSKVGSKETQYF.

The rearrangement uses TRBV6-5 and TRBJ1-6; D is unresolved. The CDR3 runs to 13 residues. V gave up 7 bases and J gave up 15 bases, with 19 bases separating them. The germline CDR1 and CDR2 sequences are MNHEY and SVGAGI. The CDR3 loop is CASTQGLGLGLHF. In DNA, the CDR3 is TGTGCCAGCACCCAAGGGCTAGGACTGGGCCTCCACTTT.

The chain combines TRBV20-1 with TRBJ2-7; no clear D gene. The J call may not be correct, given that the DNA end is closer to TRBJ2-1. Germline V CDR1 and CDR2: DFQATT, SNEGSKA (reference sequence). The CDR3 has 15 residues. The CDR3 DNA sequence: TGCAGTGCTAGATTGTCGGTCAATCGGGCCTACGAGCAGTTCTTC. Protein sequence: CSARLSVNRAYEQFF.

The CDR3 here is CATSRGVMSSYNEQFF. The CDR3 nucleotides read TGTGCCACCAGCAGAGGGGTCATGAGCTCCTACAATGAGCAGTTCTTC. This chain connects TRBV15 to TRBJ2-1; D not certain. The CDR3 loop spans 16 amino acids. Deletions cut 1 base from V and 0 bases from J, with 10 bases between. Germline CDR1 is LNHNV and CDR2 is YYDKDF (reference sequence).

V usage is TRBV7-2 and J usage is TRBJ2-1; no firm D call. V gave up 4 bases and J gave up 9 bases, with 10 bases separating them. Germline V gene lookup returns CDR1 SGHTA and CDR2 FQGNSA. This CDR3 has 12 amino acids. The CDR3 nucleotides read TGTGCCAGCAGCTCGCAGGCGGTTGAGCAGTTCTTC. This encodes CASSSQAVEQFF.

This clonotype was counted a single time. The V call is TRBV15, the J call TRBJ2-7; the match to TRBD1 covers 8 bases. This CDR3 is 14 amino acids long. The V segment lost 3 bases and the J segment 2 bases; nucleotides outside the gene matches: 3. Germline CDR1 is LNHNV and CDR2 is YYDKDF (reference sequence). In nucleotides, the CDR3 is TGTGCCACCAGCAGCTGGACAGGGACCTACGAGCAGTACTTC. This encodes CATSSWTGTYEQYF.

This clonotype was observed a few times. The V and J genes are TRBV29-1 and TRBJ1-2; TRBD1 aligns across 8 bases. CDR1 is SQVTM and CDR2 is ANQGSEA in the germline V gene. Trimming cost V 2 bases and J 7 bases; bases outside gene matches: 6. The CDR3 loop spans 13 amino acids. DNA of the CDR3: TGCAGCGTTGAAATTGGGACAGGTCGTGGCTACACCTTC. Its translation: CSVEIGTGRGYTF. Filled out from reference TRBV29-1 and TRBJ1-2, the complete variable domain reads SAVISQKPSRDICQRGTSLTIQCQVDSQVTMMFWYRQQPGQSLTLIATANQGSEATYESGFVIDKFPISRPNLTFSTLTVSNMSPEDSSIYLCSVEIGTGRGYTFGSGTRLTVV.

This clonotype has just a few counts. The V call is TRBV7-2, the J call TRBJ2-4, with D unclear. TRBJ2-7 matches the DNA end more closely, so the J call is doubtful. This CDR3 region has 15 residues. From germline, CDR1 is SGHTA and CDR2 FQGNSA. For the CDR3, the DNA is TGTGCCAGCAGCTTAGGGGTCAGGTCAACCTACGAGCAGTACTTC. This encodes CASSLGVRSTYEQYF.

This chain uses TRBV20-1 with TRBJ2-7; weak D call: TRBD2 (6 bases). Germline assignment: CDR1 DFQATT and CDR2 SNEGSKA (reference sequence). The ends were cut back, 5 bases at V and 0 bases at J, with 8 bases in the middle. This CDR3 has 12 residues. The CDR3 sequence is CSASTSSYEQYF. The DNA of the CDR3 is TGCAGTGCTTCGACTAGCTCCTACGAGCAGTACTTC.

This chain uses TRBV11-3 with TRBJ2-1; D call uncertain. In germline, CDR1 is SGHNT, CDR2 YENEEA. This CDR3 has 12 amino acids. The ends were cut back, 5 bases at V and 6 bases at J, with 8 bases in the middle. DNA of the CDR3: TGTGCCAGCAGCCTCTACAGCAATGAGCAGTTCTTC. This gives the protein CASSLYSNEQFF.

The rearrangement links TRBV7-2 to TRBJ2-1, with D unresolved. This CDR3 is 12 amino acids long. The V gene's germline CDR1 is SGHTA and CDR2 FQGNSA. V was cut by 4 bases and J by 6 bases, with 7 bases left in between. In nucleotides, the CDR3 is TGTGCCAGCAGCTGGGCGCTCAATGAGCAGTTCTTC. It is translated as CASSWALNEQFF.

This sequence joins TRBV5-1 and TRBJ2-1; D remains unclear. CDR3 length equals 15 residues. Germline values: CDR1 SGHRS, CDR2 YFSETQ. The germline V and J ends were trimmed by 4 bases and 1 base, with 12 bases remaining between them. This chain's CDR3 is CASSTEARSYNEQFF. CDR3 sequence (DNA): TGCGCCAGCAGCACCGAGGCGCGGTCCTACAATGAGCAGTTCTTC.